Given below is one TCR beta chain in context. This clonotype was observed at least ten times. Its antigen is not yet known. Base qualities are not provided; no much larger clone lies one nucleotide away. This entry comes from a study of identical twins (dated by TCRdb to the mid-2010s). Context from the whole study: TCR alpha and beta repertoires from monozygotic twins, unrelated adults of various ages and cord blood were deep-sequenced to test whether fetal clonotypes persist. To rule out contamination, the twin experiments were replicated at different times with different library preparation protocols. Summary of the overall study and its limitations: Recombination models systematically underestimated out-of-frame TCR alpha sharing in monozygotic twins but agreed with sharing between unrelated individuals. Fewer insertions were carried by abundant cord blood beta clonotypes, a similar but weaker trend appeared in young adult naive repertoires, and no such trend appeared in memory repertoires. Out-of-frame TCR alpha sequences shared between twins showed an excess of low generation-probability sequences compared with coincidental sharing between unrelated individuals. Because the same donors could not be followed over many years, the conclusions relied on cross-sectional statistical analysis. The excess sharing between twins in beta out-of-frame sequences was weaker because fewer shared sequences reduced the signal-to-noise ratio. Invariant T cells such as MAIT and iNKT could partly confound zero-insertion analyses, though diverse VJ usage argued against this for most clonotypes.

The library was prepared using 5' RACE. The sequencing machine was an Illumina HiSeq 2000. A universal primer binding site was added through template switching, and the final cDNA carried a unique molecular identifier so that TCR cDNA molecules could be counted accurately. Specific primers in the conserved constant-segment region were used to synthesize first-strand cDNA for TCR alpha and beta chains. To control for contamination, each cDNA library was double barcoded with a SMART-Mk sample barcode plus Illumina barcodes. Two successive PCR steps introduced TruSeq adapter sequences along with Illumina sample barcodes. TCR alpha and beta cDNA libraries were sequenced on the Illumina HiSeq platform with custom primers. Under the source paper's analysis protocol: MiGEC processed the raw reads to extract unique molecular identifiers, while MiXCR was used to determine the CDR3 positions. Recombination models were inferred per individual with the repgenHMM and IGoR tools using an EM algorithm. The analysis of shared clonotypes was done with the tcR package in R, with sharing normalized by the product of cloneset sizes. To study raw recombination free of thymic and clonal selection effects, out-of-frame nonproductive sequences were analyzed. TCRdb reran the public reads through fastp at Q25 and MiXCR, keeping productive beta chains. Each CDR3 protein gets just one entry, which takes the most common genes and DNA from the rows behind it. TCRdb's processing, not the authors' own work, is the source of the V and J calls. For this sample there are over 200,000 distinct CDR3 sequences; roughly a tenth appear just once. The ten largest account for over 8% of the sample.

Only healthy Caucasian donors were included. Using Miltenyi CD45RO+ enrichment and human naive T-cell isolation kits, memory (CD45RO+) and naive T cells were isolated from PBMC. Taken from the germline V gene, the CDR1 and CDR2 loops are MDHEN and SYDVKM. The junction carries 12 bases between V and J, which are trimmed by 3 bases and 7 bases respectively. The CDR3 numbers 14 residues from cysteine through phenylalanine. Solely the CDR3 DNA is kept, with 42 bases framed from the first base. The clonotype originates from a man aged 45-65 years in good health. Recombination connected TRBV28 to TRBJ1-4; there is no confident call for the D gene. Sequencing was carried out using memory T cells sorted from blood. What the cell subset or site label conveys for this sample: CD45RO+ enriched T cells. The CDR3 in this case is CASSLGGEGEKLFF. The DNA sequence is given as TGTGCCAGCAGTTTGGGCGGGGAAGGTGAAAAACTGTTTTTT.